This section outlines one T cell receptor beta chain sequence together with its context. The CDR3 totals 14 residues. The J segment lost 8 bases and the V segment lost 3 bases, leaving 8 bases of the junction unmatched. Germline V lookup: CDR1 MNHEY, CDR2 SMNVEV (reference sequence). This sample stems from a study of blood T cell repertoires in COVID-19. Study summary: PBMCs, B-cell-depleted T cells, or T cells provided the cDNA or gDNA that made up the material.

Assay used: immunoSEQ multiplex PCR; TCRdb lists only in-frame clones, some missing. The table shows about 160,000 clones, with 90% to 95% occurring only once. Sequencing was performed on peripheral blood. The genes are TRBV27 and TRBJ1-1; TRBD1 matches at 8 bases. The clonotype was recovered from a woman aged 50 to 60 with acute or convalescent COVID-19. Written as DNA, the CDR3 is TGTGCCAGCAGTTTGGACAGGGCGGGAGTCGAAGCTTTCTTT. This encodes CASSLDRAGVEAFF.